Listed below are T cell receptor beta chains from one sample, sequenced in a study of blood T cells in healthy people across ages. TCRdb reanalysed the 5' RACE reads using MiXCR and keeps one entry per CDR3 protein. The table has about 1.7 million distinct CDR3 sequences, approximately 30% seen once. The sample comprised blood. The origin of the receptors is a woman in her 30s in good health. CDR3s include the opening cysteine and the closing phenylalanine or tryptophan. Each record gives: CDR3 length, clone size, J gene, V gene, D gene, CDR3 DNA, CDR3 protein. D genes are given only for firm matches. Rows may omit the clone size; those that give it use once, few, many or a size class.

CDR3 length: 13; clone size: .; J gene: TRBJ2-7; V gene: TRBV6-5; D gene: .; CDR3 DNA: TGTGCCAGCAGGAGGGAACAGTCCTACGAGCAGTACTTC; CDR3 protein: CASRREQSYEQYF
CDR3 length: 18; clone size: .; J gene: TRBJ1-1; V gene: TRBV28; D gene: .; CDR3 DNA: TGTGCCAGCAGTCTGCGGATCTTGAACCGGGGCAGGAACACTGAAGCTTTCTTT; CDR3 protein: CASSLRILNRGRNTEAFF
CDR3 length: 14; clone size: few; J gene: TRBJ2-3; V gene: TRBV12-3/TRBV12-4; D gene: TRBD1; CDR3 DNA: TGTGCCATCAGACCCGGGACAGGGTCCGATACGCAGTATTTT; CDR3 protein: CAIRPGTGSDTQYF
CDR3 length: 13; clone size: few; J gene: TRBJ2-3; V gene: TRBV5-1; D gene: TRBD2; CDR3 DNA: TGCGCCAGCAGTTCGCTAGCGGTAGATACGCAGTATTTT; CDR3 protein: CASSSLAVDTQYF
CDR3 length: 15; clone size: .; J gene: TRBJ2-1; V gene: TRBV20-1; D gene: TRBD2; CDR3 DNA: TGCAGTGCTGGCCCGACTAGCGGGGGAAAGGATGAGCAGTTCTTC; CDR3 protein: CSAGPTSGGKDEQFF
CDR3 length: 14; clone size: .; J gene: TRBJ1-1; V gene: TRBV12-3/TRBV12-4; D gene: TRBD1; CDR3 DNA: TGTGCCAGCAGAACGTACAGGGGGAGCCCTGAAGCTTTCTTT; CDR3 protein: CASRTYRGSPEAFF
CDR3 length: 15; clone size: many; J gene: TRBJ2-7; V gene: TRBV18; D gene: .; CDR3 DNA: TGTGCCAGCTCACCAAGTGCCACAGGGACCTACGAGCAGTACTTC; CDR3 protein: CASSPSATGTYEQYF
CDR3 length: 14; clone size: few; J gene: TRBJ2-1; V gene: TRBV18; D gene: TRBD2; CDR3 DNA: TGTGCCAGCTTAGCCGGGACTAGAGTTGATGAGCAGTTCTTC; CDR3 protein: CASLAGTRVDEQFF
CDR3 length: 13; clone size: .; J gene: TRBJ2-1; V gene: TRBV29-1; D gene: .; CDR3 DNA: TGCAGCGTTGAAGATAACAGGGCCCATGAGCAGTTCTTC; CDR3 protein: CSVEDNRAHEQFF
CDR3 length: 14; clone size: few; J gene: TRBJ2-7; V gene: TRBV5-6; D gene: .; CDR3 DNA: TGTGCCAGCAGCTTCGGGGGGACAGTTTCCGAGCAGTACTTC; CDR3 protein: CASSFGGTVSEQYF
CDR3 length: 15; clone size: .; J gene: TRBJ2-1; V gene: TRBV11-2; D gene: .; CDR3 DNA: TGTGCCAGCAGTTCACGGTCGGGGGGCAGCAATGAGCAGTTCTTC; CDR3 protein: CASSSRSGGSNEQFF
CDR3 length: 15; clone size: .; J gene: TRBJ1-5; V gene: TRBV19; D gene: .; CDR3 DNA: TGTGCCAGTAGCTTTTGGGAAGGAAGCAATCAGCCCCAGCATTTT; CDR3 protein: CASSFWEGSNQPQHF
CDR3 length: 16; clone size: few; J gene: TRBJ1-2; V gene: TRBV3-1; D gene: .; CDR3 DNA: TGTGCCAGCAGCCAAGGATCGGGCAGGATTTATGGAGGCTACACCTTC; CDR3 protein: CASSQGSGRIYGGYTF
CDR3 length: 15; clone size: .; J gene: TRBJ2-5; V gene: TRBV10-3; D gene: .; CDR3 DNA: TGTGCCGCCCAGCTGACCGCCGGAGGGGTCGAGACCCAGTACTTC; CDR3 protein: CAAQLTAGGVETQYF
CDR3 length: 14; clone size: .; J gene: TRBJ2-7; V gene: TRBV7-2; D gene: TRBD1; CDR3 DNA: TGTGCCAGCAGCCCGGACAGGGGGCTCCGCGAGCAGTACTTC; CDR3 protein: CASSPDRGLREQYF
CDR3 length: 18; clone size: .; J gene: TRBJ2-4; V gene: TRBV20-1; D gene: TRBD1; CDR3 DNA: TGCAGTGCTAGAGATGTCACAGGGGACGACGCCGCCAAAAACATTCAGTACTTC; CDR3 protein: CSARDVTGDDAAKNIQYF
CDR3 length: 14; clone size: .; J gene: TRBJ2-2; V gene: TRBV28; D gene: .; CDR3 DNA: TGTGCCAGCACTCACAGGGTCTTCACCGGGGAGCTGTTTTTT; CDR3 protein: CASTHRVFTGELFF
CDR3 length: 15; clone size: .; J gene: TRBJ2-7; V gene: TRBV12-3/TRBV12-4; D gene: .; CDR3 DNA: TGTGCCAGCAGTGTGGGTGGGACGGCGTCCTACGAGCAGTACTTC; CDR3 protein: CASSVGGTASYEQYF
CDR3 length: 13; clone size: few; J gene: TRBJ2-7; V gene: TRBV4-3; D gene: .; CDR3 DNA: TGCGCCAGCAGCCAATACGAAGGTTACGAGCAGTACTTC; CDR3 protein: CASSQYEGYEQYF
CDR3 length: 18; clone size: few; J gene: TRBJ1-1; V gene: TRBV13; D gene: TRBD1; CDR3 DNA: TGTGCCAGCAGCCCCGAGAAGGCTACAGGGGGCCTGAACACTGAAGCTTTCTTT; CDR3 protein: CASSPEKATGGLNTEAFF
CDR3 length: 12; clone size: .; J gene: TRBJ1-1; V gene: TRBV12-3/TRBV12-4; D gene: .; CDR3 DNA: TGTGCCAGCAGTGAGGGGTCCGGCGAAGCTTTCTTT; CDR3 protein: CASSEGSGEAFF
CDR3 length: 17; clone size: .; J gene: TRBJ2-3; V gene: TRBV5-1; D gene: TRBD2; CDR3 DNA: TGCGCCAGCAGCATACGGACTAGCGAGAAATCCACAGATACGCAGTATTTT; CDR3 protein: CASSIRTSEKSTDTQYF
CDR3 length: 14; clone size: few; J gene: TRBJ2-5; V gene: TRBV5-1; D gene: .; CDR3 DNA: TGCGCCAGCACCCCATCGGGTGTCGGGGAGACCCAGTACTTC; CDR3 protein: CASTPSGVGETQYF
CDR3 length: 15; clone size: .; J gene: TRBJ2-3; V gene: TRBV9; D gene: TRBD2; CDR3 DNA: TGTGCCAGCAGTGGGACTAGCCCAGGCACAGATACGCAGTATTTT; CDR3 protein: CASSGTSPGTDTQYF
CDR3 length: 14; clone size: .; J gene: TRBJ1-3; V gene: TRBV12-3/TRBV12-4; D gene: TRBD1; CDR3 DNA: TGTGCCACGACGACAGGGGATTTAGGAAACACCATATATTTT; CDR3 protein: CATTTGDLGNTIYF
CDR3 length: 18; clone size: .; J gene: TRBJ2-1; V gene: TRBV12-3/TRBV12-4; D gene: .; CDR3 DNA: TGTGCCAGCAGTCTCACCGGGCCCAGTGCGTTCTCCTACAATGAGCAGTTCTTC; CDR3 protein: CASSLTGPSAFSYNEQFF
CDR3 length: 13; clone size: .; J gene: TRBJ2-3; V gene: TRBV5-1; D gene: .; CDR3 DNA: TGCTCCAGCAGTTCCCAGGTAGAAGGATCGCAGTATTTT; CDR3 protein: CSSSSQVEGSQYF
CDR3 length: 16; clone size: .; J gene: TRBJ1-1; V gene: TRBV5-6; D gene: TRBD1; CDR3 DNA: TGTGCCAGCAGCCAAGGGCCTACAGGGGTAGGAACTGAAGCTTTCTTT; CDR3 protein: CASSQGPTGVGTEAFF
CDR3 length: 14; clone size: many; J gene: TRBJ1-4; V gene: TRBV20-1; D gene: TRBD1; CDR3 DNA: TGCAGTGCTAGAGAGGACAGGAGGAATGAAAAACTGTTTTTT; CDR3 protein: CSAREDRRNEKLFF
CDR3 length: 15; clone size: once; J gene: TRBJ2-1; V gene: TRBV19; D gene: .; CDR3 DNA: TGTGCCAGTAGTATTGGGGCAGGGCTCTCCAATGAGCAGTTCTTC; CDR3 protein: CASSIGAGLSNEQFF
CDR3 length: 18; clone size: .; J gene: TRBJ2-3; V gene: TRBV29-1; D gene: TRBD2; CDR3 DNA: TGCAGCGTTCGACTAGCGGGAGGGCCATCGGTGTATAGGGATACGCAGTATTTT; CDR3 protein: CSVRLAGGPSVYRDTQYF
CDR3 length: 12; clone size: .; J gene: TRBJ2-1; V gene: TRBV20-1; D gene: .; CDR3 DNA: TGCAGTGTATTGGCAGGGTGGGGTGAGCAGTTCTTC; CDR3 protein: CSVLAGWGEQFF
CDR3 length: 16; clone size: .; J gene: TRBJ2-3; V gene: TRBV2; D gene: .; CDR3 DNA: TGTGCCAGCAGTACTCACCGGGGGGCGAGCACAGATACGCAGTATTTT; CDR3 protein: CASSTHRGASTDTQYF
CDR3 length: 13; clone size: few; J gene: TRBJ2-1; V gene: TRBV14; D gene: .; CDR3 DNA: TGTGCCAGCAGCCAAGTAGACACCCATGAGCAGTTCTTC; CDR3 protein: CASSQVDTHEQFF
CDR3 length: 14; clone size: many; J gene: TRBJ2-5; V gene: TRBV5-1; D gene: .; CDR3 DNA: TGCGCCAGCAGCTTGGGTTCTGGGTTGGAGACCCAGTACTTC; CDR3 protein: CASSLGSGLETQYF
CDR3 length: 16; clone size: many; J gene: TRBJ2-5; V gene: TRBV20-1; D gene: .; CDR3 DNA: TGCAGTGCTAGAGATACTAGAGACCAGGCCACGGAGACCCAGTACTTC; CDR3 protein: CSARDTRDQATETQYF
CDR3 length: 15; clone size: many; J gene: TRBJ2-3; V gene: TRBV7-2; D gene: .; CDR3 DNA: TGTGCCAGCAGCTTAAAGGCGGTTGGCGCAGATACGCAGTATTTT; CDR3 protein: CASSLKAVGADTQYF
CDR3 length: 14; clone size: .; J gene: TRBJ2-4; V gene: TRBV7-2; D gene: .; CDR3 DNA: TGTGCCAGCAGCTTTGAGGGCGCCAAAAACATTCAGTACTTC; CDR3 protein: CASSFEGAKNIQYF
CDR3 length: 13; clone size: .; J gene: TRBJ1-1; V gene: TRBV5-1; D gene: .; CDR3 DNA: TGCGCCAGCAGCGGAGGACTGGGGACTGAAGCTTTCTTT; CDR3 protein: CASSGGLGTEAFF
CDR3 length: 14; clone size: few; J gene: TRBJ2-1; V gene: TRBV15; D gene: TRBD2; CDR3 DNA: TGTGCCACCAGCAGTGGACTAGCGGGGGGTGAGCAGTTCTTC; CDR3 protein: CATSSGLAGGEQFF
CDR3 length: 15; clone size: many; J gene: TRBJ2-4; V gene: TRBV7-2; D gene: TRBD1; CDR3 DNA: TGTGCCAGCAGCCCGGACAGGGTAGTCAAAAACATTCAGTACTTC; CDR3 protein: CASSPDRVVKNIQYF
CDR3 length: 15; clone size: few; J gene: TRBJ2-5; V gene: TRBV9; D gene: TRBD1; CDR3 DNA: TGTGCCAGCAGCCCCACGGGACAGTTCAAAGAGACCCAGTACTTC; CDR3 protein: CASSPTGQFKETQYF
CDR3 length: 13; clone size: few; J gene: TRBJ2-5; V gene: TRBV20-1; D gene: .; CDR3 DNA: TGCAGTGCTATAAAAATAGGTCAAGAGACCCAGTACTTC; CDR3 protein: CSAIKIGQETQYF
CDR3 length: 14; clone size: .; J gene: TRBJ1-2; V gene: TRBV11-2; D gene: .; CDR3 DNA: TGTGCCAGCAGCTCCTTACAGGGACCGGTCGGCTACACCTTC; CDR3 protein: CASSSLQGPVGYTF
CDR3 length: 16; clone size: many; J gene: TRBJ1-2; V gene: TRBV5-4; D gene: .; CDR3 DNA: TGTGCCAGCAGCTCCAAAGTAGGGGCTCCGCTATGGGGCTACACCTTC; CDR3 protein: CASSSKVGAPLWGYTF